This TCR beta chain derives from a study of T cells after yellow fever vaccination. Germline CDR1 and CDR2: SGHRS and YFSETQ. Trimming removed 4 bases from V and 1 base from J; junction bases left unmatched: 3. The CDR3 is 16 residues long. Findings of the study overall: The study re-detected most primary-vaccination clones after the booster (approximately 96% CD4, 80% to 90% CD8).

This clonotype was seen a few times. Its matching antigen is unknown. Each CDR3 protein is one row after TCRdb ran MiXCR on the 5' RACE reads. This repertoire shows 300,000 to 350,000 distinct CDR3 sequences, around 4.1% found once; its top ten account for 20% to 25%. The TCR originated in a man younger than 35 who received the YFV17D yellow fever vaccine. Sequencing was performed on PBMCs, taken 5 days after the yellow fever booster vaccination. J is TRBJ2-2 and V is TRBV5-1; 11 bases match TRBD2. The CDR3 nucleotides are TGCGCCAGCAGCCAGGGACTAGCGGTGAACACCGGGGAGCTGTTTTTT. It codes for CASSQGLAVNTGELFF.